This T cell receptor beta chain was identified in a study of blood T cell repertoires in COVID-19 (dated by TCRdb to about 2020). Regarding the research as a whole: Samples covering the acute and convalescent phases of COVID-19 were provided by collaborators in the United States, Italy and Spain. The prospective study material was composed of cDNA or gDNA derived from T cells, B-cell-depleted T cells, or PBMCs. Deeply sampled blood TCRbeta repertoires from subjects exposed to, actively infected with, or recovered from COVID-19 were included in the dataset. The repertoires were released in a freely available public database meant as a resource for research on the immune response to SARS-CoV-2. The samples were drawn from the first 160 participants of the ongoing ImmuneRACE study and from 950 to 1,500 subjects provided by 6 global collaborators. A de-identified subject ID, COVID-19 status, age in years and sex were almost always included in the sample metadata. Where available, HLA class I and class II types were obtained from metadata supplied by the sample provider rather than from assay-based typing. What the work shows at the level of the full study, not this receptor alone: How much clinical and demographic metadata was included differed by source and by participant, and the metadata was provided uncurated.

Of note for this clone: Its antigen is not yet known. No quality values exist for individual bases; no much larger clone is one base distant.

The immunoSEQ Assay, a bias-controlled multiplex PCR, was used to amplify TCRbeta CDR3 regions from genomic DNA. As for the original processing: The number of nucleated cells in each sample was estimated by amplification of reference gene primers within the assay. To quantify the absolute abundance of each unique TCRbeta CDR3 rearrangement, sequence reads were collapsed and filtered. For each sample, productive Simpson clonality was calculated as the square root of Simpson's diversity index over productive rearrangements. TCRdb stores this immuneACCESS table with in-frame sequences only. Part of the clones is absent; in the studies checked, under half of the shortfall reflects unresolved V genes, and no reason is known for the rest. Clone size and V and J calls were adopted from that table, with D and trimming inferred from the DNA. The sample contains tens of thousands of clones, roughly 88% of them found a single time. The top ten constitute around 2.6% of the sample.

Collaborating institutions collected whole blood in K2EDTA tubes following their own protocols. For TCRbeta analysis, collaborators shipped samples as frozen whole blood, isolated PBMCs, or DNA extracted from either of those sample types. Reading from cysteine to phenylalanine, the CDR3 counts 17 amino acids. The only DNA kept is the CDR3, 51 bases in frame from the first base. V loses 0 bases of germline sequence and J loses 6 bases, and the interval between the two ends is 20 bases. CDR1 LGHNT and CDR2 FRNRAP are derived from the germline V gene. The source material was peripheral blood. This clonotype originated in a human donor in a cohort sampled during active COVID-19. The sequence joins TRBV12-5 to TRBJ1-1; tentative D gene TRBD1, with 5 bases matching. For the CDR3, the sequence is CASGLVPPVAGPAEAFF. The DNA sequence is given as TGTGCTAGTGGTTTGGTACCGCCAGTCGCGGGGCCCGCTGAAGCTTTCTTT.